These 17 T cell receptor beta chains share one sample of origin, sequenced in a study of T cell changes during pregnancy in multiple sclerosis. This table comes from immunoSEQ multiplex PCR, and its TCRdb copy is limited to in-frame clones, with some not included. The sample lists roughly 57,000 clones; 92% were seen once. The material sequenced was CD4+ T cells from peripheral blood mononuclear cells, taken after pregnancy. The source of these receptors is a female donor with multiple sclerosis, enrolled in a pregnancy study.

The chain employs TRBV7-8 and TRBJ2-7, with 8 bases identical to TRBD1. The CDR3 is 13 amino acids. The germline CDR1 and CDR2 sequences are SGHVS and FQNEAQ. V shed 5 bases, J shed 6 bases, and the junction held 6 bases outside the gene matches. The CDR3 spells CASSPRTGFEQYF. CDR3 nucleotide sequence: TGTGCCAGCAGCCCGAGGACAGGGTTCGAGCAGTACTTC.

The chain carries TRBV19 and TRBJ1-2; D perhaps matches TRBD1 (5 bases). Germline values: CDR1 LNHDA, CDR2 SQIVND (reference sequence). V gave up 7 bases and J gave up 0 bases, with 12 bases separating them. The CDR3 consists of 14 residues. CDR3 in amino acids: CASTDAGTNYGYTF. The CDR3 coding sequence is TGTGCCAGTACCGACGCAGGGACTAACTATGGCTACACCTTC.

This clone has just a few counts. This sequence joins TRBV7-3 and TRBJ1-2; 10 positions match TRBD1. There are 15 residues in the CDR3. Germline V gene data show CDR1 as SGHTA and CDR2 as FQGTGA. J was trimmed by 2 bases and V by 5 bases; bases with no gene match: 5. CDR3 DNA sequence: TGTGCCAGCAGCCCAGCGGGACAGGGGAACTATGGCTACACCTTC. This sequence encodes CASSPAGQGNYGYTF.

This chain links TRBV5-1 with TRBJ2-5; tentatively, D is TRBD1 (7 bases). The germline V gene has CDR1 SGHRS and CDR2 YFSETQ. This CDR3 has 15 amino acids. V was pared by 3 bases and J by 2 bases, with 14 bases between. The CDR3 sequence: CASSSGGKPQETQYF. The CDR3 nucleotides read TGCGCCAGCAGCTCAGGGGGGAAACCTCAAGAGACCCAGTACTTC.

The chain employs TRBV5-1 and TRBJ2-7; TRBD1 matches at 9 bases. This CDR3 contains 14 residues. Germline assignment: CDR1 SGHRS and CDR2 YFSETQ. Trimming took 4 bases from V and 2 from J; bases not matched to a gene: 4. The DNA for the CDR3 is TGCGCCAGCAGCAGGACAGGGGACCCCTACGAGCAGTACTTC. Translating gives CASSRTGDPYEQYF.

The CDR3 DNA sequence: TGTGCCAGCACCCCAGGGGGAGCTTTCTTT. It yields the protein CASTPGGAFF. V and J are TRBV6-1 and TRBJ1-1; 7 positions agree with TRBD1. The CDR3 runs to 10 residues. Trimming took 7 bases from V and 10 from J; bases not matched to a gene: 3. Per the germline V gene, CDR1 is MNHNS and CDR2 is SASEGT.

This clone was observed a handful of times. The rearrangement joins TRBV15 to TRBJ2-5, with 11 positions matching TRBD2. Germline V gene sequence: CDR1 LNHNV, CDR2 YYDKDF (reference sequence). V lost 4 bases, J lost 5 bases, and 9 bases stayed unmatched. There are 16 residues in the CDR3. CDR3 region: CATSMGSSGGRETQYF. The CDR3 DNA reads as TGTGCCACCAGCATGGGCTCTAGCGGGGGGCGGGAGACCCAGTACTTC.

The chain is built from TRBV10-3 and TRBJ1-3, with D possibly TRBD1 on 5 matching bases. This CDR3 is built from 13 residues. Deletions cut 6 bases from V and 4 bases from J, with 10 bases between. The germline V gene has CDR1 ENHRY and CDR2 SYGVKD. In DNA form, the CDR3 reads TGTGCCATCAGGCTAGGGGTCGGAAACACCATATATTTT. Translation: CAIRLGVGNTIYF.

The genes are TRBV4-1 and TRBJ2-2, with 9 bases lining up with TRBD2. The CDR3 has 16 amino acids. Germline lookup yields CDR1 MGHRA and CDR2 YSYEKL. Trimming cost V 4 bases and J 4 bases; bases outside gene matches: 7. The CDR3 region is CASSPRLAGSTGELFF. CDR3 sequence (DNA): TGCGCCAGCAGCCCGCGCCTAGCGGGGTCCACCGGGGAGCTGTTTTTT.

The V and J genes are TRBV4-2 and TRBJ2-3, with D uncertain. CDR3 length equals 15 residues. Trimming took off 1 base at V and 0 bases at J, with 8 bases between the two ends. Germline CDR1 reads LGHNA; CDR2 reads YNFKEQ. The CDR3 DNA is TGTGCCAGCAGCCAAGTTGCGAGCAGCACAGATACGCAGTATTTT. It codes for CASSQVASSTDTQYF.

Here the CDR3 reads CASSQAQGSNAAEAFF. The CDR3 coding sequence is TGTGCCAGCAGCCAAGCCCAGGGGTCCAATGCGGCTGAAGCTTTCTTT. The rearrangement joins TRBV14 to TRBJ1-1; weak D call: TRBD1 (6 bases). This CDR3 has 16 amino acids. Germline loops: CDR1 SGHDN, CDR2 FVKESK. Trimming removed 1 base from V and 6 bases from J, with 18 bases in between.

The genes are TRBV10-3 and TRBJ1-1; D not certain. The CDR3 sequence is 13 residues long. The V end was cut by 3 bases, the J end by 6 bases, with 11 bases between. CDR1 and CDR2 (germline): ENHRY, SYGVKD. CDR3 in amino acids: CAISDSVAAEAFF. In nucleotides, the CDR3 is TGTGCCATCAGTGATTCCGTAGCAGCTGAAGCTTTCTTT.

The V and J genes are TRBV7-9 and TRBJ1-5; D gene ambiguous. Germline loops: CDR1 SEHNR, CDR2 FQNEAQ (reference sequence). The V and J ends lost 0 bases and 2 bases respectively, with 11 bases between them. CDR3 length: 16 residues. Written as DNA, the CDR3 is TGTGCCAGCAGCTTAGCTGCGGAAAAGGGCAATCAGCCCCAGCATTTT. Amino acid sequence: CASSLAAEKGNQPQHF.

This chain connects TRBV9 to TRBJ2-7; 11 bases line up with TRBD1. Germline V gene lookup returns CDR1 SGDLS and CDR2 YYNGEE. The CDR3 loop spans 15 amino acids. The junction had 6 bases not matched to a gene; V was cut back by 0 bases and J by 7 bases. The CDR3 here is CASSVGGQGVWEQYF. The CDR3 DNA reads TGTGCCAGCAGCGTAGGGGGACAGGGGGTATGGGAGCAGTACTTC.

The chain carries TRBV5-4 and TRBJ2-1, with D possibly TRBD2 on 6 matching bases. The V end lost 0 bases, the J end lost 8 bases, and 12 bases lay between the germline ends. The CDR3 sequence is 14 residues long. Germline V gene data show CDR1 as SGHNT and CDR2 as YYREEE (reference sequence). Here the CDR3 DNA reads TGTGCCAGCAGCTTGGCGTCGGGAGTCGATGAGCAGTTCTTC. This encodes CASSLASGVDEQFF.

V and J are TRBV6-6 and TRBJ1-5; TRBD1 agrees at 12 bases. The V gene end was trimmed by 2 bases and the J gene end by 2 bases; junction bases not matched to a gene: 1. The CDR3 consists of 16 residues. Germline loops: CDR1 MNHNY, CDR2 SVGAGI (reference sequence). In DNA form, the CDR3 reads TGTGCCAGCAGTTACGGGACAGGGGGCGGCAATCAGCCCCAGCATTTT. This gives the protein CASSYGTGGGNQPQHF.

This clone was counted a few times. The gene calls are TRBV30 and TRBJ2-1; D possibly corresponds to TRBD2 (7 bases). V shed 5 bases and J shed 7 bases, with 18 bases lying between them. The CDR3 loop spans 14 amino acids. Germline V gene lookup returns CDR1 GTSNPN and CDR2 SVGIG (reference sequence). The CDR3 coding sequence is TGTGCCTGGTCTACCGGAGGGGGGGCGAATGAGCAGTTCTTC. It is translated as CAWSTGGGANEQFF.